Following are 27 T cell receptor beta chains from one sample sequenced in a study of T cells in Graves' hyperthyroidism and ophthalmopathy. RNA transcripts served as the template for amplifying TCR beta CDR3 regions. The HTBI set primed first-round TCR CDR3 RT-PCR. One entry per CDR3 protein results from TCRdb running MiXCR on the multiplex PCR reads. Among a few hundred thousand distinct CDR3 sequences listed, 13% to 15% were seen once. What was sequenced was blood. All receptors derive from a woman aged 30 to 39 with Graves' ophthalmopathy.

This clonotype was counted at least ten times. The chain recombines TRBV28 with TRBJ2-7; TRBD1 agrees at 8 bases. After removal of 8 bases from V and 9 bases from J, the junction contained 18 bases not matched to a gene. The CDR3 sequence is 15 residues long. Germline-derived CDR1 and CDR2 are MDHEN and SYDVKM. This CDR3 reads CASGFQDRGSSGQYF. CDR3 in DNA: TGTGCCAGCGGATTCCAAGACAGGGGAAGTTCGGGGCAGTACTTC.

The J gene is TRBJ1-5, the V gene TRBV3-1, with D unclear. The CDR3 is 15 residues long. The V end lost 2 bases, the J end lost 0 bases, and 8 bases lay between the germline ends. Germline V lookup: CDR1 LGHDT, CDR2 YNNKEL (reference sequence). Written as DNA, the CDR3 is TGTGCCAGCAGCCAAACCACGAATAGCAATCAGCCCCAGCATTTT. The encoded protein is CASSQTTNSNQPQHF.

CDR3 in amino acids: CATADGLTSNYGYTF. The DNA for the CDR3 is TGTGCCACCGCGGACGGATTGACCTCTAACTATGGCTACACCTTC. The chain employs TRBV15 and TRBJ1-2; D unresolved. CDR3 size: 15 residues. Trimming removed 8 bases from V and 0 bases from J, with 16 bases in between. Germline values: CDR1 LNHNV, CDR2 YYDKDF (reference sequence).

There are a few counts of this clonotype. This rearrangement joins TRBV5-1 to TRBJ2-2; tentatively, D is TRBD1 (5 bases). CDR1 SGHRS and CDR2 YFSETQ come from the germline V gene. There are 14 residues in the CDR3. Trimming removed 3 bases from V and 7 bases from J, with 13 bases in between. CDR3 region: CASSSARVSGELFF. As DNA, the CDR3 is TGCGCCAGCAGCTCAGCCAGGGTTAGCGGGGAGCTGTTTTTT. The full variable domain, with the rest looked up from reference TRBV5-1 and TRBJ2-2, is KAGVTQTPRYLIKTRGQQVTLSCSPISGHRSVSWYQQTPGQGLQFLFEYFSETQRNKGNFPGRFSGRQFSNSRSEMNVSTLELGDSALYLCASSSARVSGELFFGEGSRLTVL.

This clonotype has a handful of counts. The rearrangement uses TRBV6-1 and TRBJ1-3; D unresolved. CDR1 and CDR2 (germline): MNHNS, SASEGT. The CDR3 loop spans 14 amino acids. V was trimmed by 8 bases and J by 0 bases, leaving 11 bases between them. CDR3 protein: CASVASGSGNTIYF. Here the CDR3 DNA reads TGTGCCAGCGTTGCGTCAGGCTCTGGAAACACCATATATTTT.

This clonotype was seen many times. The J gene is TRBJ2-3, the V gene TRBV27; no reliable D call. The germline V gene has CDR1 MNHEY and CDR2 SMNVEV (reference sequence). Trimming stripped 0 bases from V and 2 bases from J, with 9 bases between. There are 15 residues in the CDR3. DNA of the CDR3: TGTGCCAGCAGTTTATCAGGGCCGGTCACAGATACGCAGTATTTT. This gives the protein CASSLSGPVTDTQYF.

V usage is TRBV6-1 and J usage is TRBJ2-2; TRBD1 matches at 10 bases. The CDR3 spans 15 residues. Germline lookup yields CDR1 MNHNS and CDR2 SASEGT. V dropped 11 bases and J dropped 5; count of bases not matched to a gene: 11. CDR3 nucleotide sequence: TGTGCCGTCACCTCGACAGGGGGCGAGACCGGGGAGCTGTTTTTT. Protein product: CAVTSTGGETGELFF.

This rearrangement joins TRBV7-9 to TRBJ1-3; the match to TRBD1 covers 7 bases. The CDR3 has 15 amino acids. Trimming removed 6 bases from V and 3 bases from J; junction bases left unmatched: 8. The germline V gene encodes CDR1 SEHNR and CDR2 FQNEAQ (reference sequence). The CDR3 sequence is CASRAGTVIGNTIYF. The CDR3, as DNA: TGTGCCAGCAGGGCGGGGACAGTTATTGGAAACACCATATATTTT. The full variable domain, completed using reference TRBV7-9 and TRBJ1-3, is DTGVSQNPRHKITKRGQNVTFRCDPISEHNRLYWYRQTLGQGPEFLTYFQNEAQLEKSRLLSDRFSAERPKGSFSTLEIQRTEQGDSAMYLCASRAGTVIGNTIYFGEGSWLTVV.

This clonotype occurred many times. This sequence joins TRBV28 and TRBJ1-2; the match to TRBD1 covers 7 bases. Germline CDR1 MDHEN, CDR2 SYDVKM. V gave up 4 bases and J gave up 4 bases; unmatched junction bases: 12. CDR3 length equals 16 residues. CDR3 residues: CASSSSLAGTAYGYTF. The DNA for the CDR3 is TGTGCCAGCAGTTCATCATTGGCCGGGACAGCCTATGGCTACACCTTC.

The table lists this clonotype with a few counts. The chain uses TRBV6-2 or TRBV6-3 and TRBJ2-3; TRBD2 matches 8 bases. From germline, CDR1 is MNHEY and CDR2 SVGEGT. The CDR3 is made up of 17 amino acids. J gave up 8 bases and V 0 bases, and 13 bases lay outside the gene matches. The CDR3 nucleotides are TGTGCCAGCAGTTACTCGGGCGGCGGGGGGCTGCGAGGTACGCAGTATTTT. It translates to CASSYSGGGGLRGTQYF.

This clonotype was seen many times. V usage is TRBV10-2 and J usage is TRBJ2-7, with TRBD2 matching 7 bases. Germline CDR1 WSHSY, CDR2 SAAADI. The CDR3 covers 15 residues. Losses at the gene ends were 3 bases for V and 1 base for J; bases not matched to a gene: 6. CDR3 amino acids: CASSDPGGLSYEQYF. In DNA form, the CDR3 reads TGCGCCAGCAGTGATCCCGGGGGACTATCCTACGAGCAGTACTTC.

This clonotype occurred many times. The V call is TRBV28, the J call TRBJ2-7; the D gene is possibly TRBD2 (5 bases). The CDR3 sequence is 14 residues long. In germline, CDR1 is MDHEN, CDR2 SYDVKM. Between the trimmed V and J ends, which lost 4 bases and 2 bases, there was a span of 12 bases. The CDR3 is CASSSVTGTYEQYF. The CDR3 region has the DNA TGTGCCAGCAGTTCCGTAACCGGGACCTACGAGCAGTACTTC.

The table lists this clonotype with a few counts. This rearrangement joins TRBV15 to TRBJ2-5; no clear D. Germline V gene lookup returns CDR1 LNHNV and CDR2 YYDKDF (reference sequence). V lost 5 bases and J lost 5, with 27 bases in between. The CDR3 runs to 18 residues. The CDR3 loop reads CATSLGSDPGLNLETQYF. DNA of the CDR3: TGTGCCACCAGCCTAGGCTCCGATCCCGGGCTTAACTTGGAGACCCAGTACTTC. Full variable domain (outside the CDR3, taken from reference TRBV15 and TRBJ2-5): DAMVIQNPRYQVTQFGKPVTLSCSQTLNHNVMYWYQQKSSQAPKLLFHYYDKDFNNEADTPDNFQSRRPNTSFCFLDIRSPGLGDTAMYLCATSLGSDPGLNLETQYFGPGTRLLVL.

This clonotype was seen at least ten times. This chain joins TRBV12-3 or TRBV12-4 and TRBJ2-3; no definite D call. The CDR3 runs 11 residues. Deletions cut 3 bases from V and 7 bases from J, with 5 bases between. The CDR3 DNA reads as TGTGCCAGCAGTTTTGATTATACGCAGTATTTT. Translating it yields CASSFDYTQYF.

This clonotype was seen at least ten times. The CDR3 nucleotides are TGTGCCAGCAGCTTTGAGGGGCCCCTCGACAATGAGCAGTTCTTC. Its translation: CASSFEGPLDNEQFF. This rearrangement joins TRBV5-8 to TRBJ2-1, with D perhaps matching TRBD1 or TRBD2 (5 bases each). This CDR3 has 15 residues. The germline CDR1 and CDR2 sequences are SGHTS and YDEGEE. V lost 2 bases and J lost 5, with 14 bases in between.

This clonotype was picked up a small number of times. CDR3 DNA sequence: TGTGCCACCAGCAGGGCAGCGGATGGGGACTATGGCTACACCTTC. Protein sequence: CATSRAADGDYGYTF. The chain carries TRBV15 and TRBJ1-2; no definite D call. The germline V and J ends were trimmed by 3 bases and 3 bases, with 14 bases remaining between them. This CDR3 spans 15 amino acids. Germline-derived CDR1 and CDR2 are LNHNV and YYDKDF (reference sequence).

Comment on this clonotype: The junction departs from germline at one end; a sequencing error may be responsible. The chain carries TRBV10-2 and TRBJ1-5; D is unclear. Germline CDR1 WSHSY, CDR2 SAAADI. The CDR3 covers 16 residues. The CDR3 bases are TGCGTCAGCAGTCTAGGTGGGATTGATAGCAATCAGCCCCAGCATTTT. This sequence encodes CVSSLGGIDSNQPQHF.

The chain joins TRBV29-1 to TRBJ1-2; 9 nucleotides match TRBD1. Looked up from germline, CDR1 is SQVTM and CDR2 is ANQGSEA. The CDR3 is made up of 12 amino acids. V trimming: 6 bases; J trimming: 8 bases; junction bases outside the gene matches: 7. The CDR3 nucleotides read TGCAGCGTGGCACAGGGGGCGCGCGGCTACACCTTC. Translating gives CSVAQGARGYTF.

This clonotype was recorded at least ten times. The CDR3 spells CASSEFGTGNTGELFF. CDR3 sequence (DNA): TGTGCCAGCAGTGAATTTGGGACAGGGAACACCGGGGAGCTGTTTTTT. The chain combines TRBV6-1 with TRBJ2-2; 8 positions agree with TRBD1. After removal of 2 bases from V and 1 base from J, the junction contained 3 bases not matched to a gene. Germline V lookup: CDR1 MNHNS, CDR2 SASEGT. The CDR3 consists of 16 residues.

The chain couples TRBV12-3 or TRBV12-4 to TRBJ2-7; D is unclear. This CDR3 is 13 amino acids long. Trimming left V 4 bases short and J 0 bases short, with 7 bases between. The CDR3 DNA sequence: TGTGCCAGCAGTTACACGTTCTCCTACGAGCAGTACTTC. Translation: CASSYTFSYEQYF.

This chain uses TRBV7-9 with TRBJ2-7, with 8 bases aligning to TRBD1. The ends lost 6 bases at V and 9 bases at J; junction bases unmatched: 19. The CDR3 spans 16 residues. Germline V gene lookup returns CDR1 SEHNR and CDR2 FQNEAQ (reference sequence). The CDR3 reads CASSEIPTGTGTVQYF. The CDR3 DNA follows: TGTGCCAGCAGTGAAATCCCTACCGGGACAGGTACCGTGCAGTACTTC.

This clonotype has at least ten counts. This rearrangement joins TRBV30 to TRBJ1-1; unclear D gene. Trimming removed 5 bases from V and 10 bases from J, with 11 bases in between. Germline-derived CDR1 and CDR2 are GTSNPN and SVGIG (reference sequence). CDR3 length: 10 amino acids. The CDR3 region is CAWRSVGAFF. CDR3 nucleotides: TGTGCCTGGCGCTCCGTGGGAGCTTTCTTT.

There are many counts of this clonotype. This chain uses TRBV11-2 with TRBJ2-7; 9 bases fit TRBD1. CDR1 and CDR2 from the germline V gene are SGHAT and FQNNGV. The CDR3 is made up of 14 amino acids. With V trimmed by 5 bases and J by 0 bases, 2 bases remained unmatched. CDR3 bases: TGTGCCAGCAGCGTGGGACAGGGCTCCTACGAGCAGTACTTC. Its protein product is CASSVGQGSYEQYF.

This clonotype was seen repeatedly, ten times or more. This rearrangement joins TRBV7-9 to TRBJ1-5, with a weak D call TRBD1 (5 bases). There are 13 residues in the CDR3. Germline assignment: CDR1 SEHNR and CDR2 FQNEAQ (reference sequence). V was cut by 3 bases and J by 5 bases, with 8 bases left in between. CDR3 coding DNA: TGTGCCAGCAGCTTGGGGCTAGATCAGCCCCAGCATTTT. It specifies CASSLGLDQPQHF.

The rearrangement joins TRBV28 to TRBJ1-2, with a tentative D call TRBD1 (6 bases). CDR3 length: 15 residues. In germline, CDR1 is MDHEN, CDR2 SYDVKM. Trimming removed 2 bases from V and 4 bases from J, with 14 bases in between. The CDR3 sequence: CASSLGGLGGYGYTF. The DNA of the CDR3 is TGTGCCAGCAGTTTAGGAGGTCTAGGGGGCTATGGCTACACCTTC.

This clonotype was seen repeatedly, ten times or more. CDR3 DNA sequence: TGTGCCATCAGTGAGGGAGGCCCGGCGGGAACTGAAGCTTTCTTT. Translation gives CAISEGGPAGTEAFF. The chain uses TRBV10-3 and TRBJ1-1, with D uncertain. Per the germline V gene, CDR1 is ENHRY and CDR2 is SYGVKD. This CDR3 region has 15 residues. V lost 2 bases, J lost 5 bases, and 15 bases lay in between.

In its sample, this clonotype was seen many times. V and J are TRBV20-1 and TRBJ2-4; D unresolved. Trimming removed 0 bases at V and 5 bases at J, with 8 bases between. Germline CDR1 and CDR2: DFQATT and SNEGSKA (reference sequence). This CDR3 contains 13 residues. As DNA, the CDR3 is TGCAGTGCTAGAGATCCACCACAAAACATTCAGTACTTC. Amino acid sequence: CSARDPPQNIQYF.